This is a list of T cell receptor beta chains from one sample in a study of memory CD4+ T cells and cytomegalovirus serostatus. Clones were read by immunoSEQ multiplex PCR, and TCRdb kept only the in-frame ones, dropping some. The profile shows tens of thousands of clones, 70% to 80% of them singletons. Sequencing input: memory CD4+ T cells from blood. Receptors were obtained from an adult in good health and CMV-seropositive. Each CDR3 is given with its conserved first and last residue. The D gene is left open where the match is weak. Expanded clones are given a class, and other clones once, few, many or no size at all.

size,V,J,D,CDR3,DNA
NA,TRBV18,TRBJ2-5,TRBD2,CASSPQLAEETQYF,TGTGCCAGCTCACCCCAACTAGCGGAAGAGACCCAGTACTTC
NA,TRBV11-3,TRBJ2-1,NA,CASSLGAGGDEQFF,TGTGCCAGCAGCTTAGGGGCAGGGGGGGATGAGCAGTTCTTC
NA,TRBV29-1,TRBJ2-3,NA,CSVGRDSTDTQYF,TGCAGCGTTGGCCGGGACAGCACAGATACGCAGTATTTT
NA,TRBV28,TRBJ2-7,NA,CASMGGWEGSYEQYF,TGTGCCAGCATGGGAGGTTGGGAAGGGTCCTACGAGCAGTACTTC
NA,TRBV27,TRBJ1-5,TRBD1,CASSFDSGGGQPQHF,TGTGCCAGCAGTTTCGACTCAGGGGGCGGCCAGCCCCAGCATTTT
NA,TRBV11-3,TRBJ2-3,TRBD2,CASSLGMGGDTQYF,TGTGCCAGCAGCTTAGGGATGGGAGGGGATACGCAGTATTTT
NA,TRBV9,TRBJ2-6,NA,CASSVQGRVGANVLTF,TGTGCCAGCAGCGTACAGGGACGGGTTGGGGCCAACGTCCTGACTTTC
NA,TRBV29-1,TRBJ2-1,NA,CSVEDSRGYEQFF,TGCAGCGTTGAAGACTCCCGCGGATATGAGCAGTTCTTC
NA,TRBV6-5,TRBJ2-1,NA,CASSYQVRSYNEQFF,TGTGCCAGCAGTTATCAGGTTAGGTCCTACAATGAGCAGTTCTTC
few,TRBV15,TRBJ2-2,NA,CATSGLPTGELFF,TGTGCCACCAGCGGGCTCCCCACCGGGGAGCTGTTTTTT
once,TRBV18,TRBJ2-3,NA,CASSRDLSTDTQYF,TGTGCCAGCTCACGCGATCTTAGCACAGATACGCAGTATTTT
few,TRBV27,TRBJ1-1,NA,CASSFLNRNTEAFF,TGTGCCAGCAGTTTTCTAAACCGGAACACTGAAGCTTTCTTT
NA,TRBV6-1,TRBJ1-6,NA,CASGGRSYNSPLHF,TGTGCCAGCGGGGGACGCTCCTATAATTCACCCCTCCACTTT
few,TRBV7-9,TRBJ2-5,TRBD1,CATDRDQETQYF,TGTGCCACCGACAGGGACCAAGAGACCCAGTACTTC
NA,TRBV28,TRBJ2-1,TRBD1,CASTRQGTVYNEQFF,TGTGCCAGCACCCGACAGGGGACGGTATACAATGAGCAGTTCTTC
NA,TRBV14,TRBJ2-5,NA,CASSQVGLGQARPSYQETQYF,TGTGCCAGCAGCCAAGTGGGGCTCGGACAAGCTCGTCCTTCTTACCAAGAGACCCAGTACTTC
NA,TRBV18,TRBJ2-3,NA,CATKDRYTDTQYF,TGTGCCACCAAGGACAGATACACAGATACGCAGTATTTT
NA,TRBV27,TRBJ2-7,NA,CASSLIGTTRNTYEQYF,TGTGCCAGCAGTTTAATAGGCACGACCCGAAATACCTACGAGCAGTACTTC
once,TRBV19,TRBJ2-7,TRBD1,CATQPGQGIYEQYF,TGTGCCACCCAACCGGGACAGGGAATCTACGAGCAGTACTTC
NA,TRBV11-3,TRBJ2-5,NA,CASSPLSGGGGIETQYF,TGTGCCAGCAGCCCGCTGAGTGGGGGGGGCGGAATAGAGACCCAGTACTTC
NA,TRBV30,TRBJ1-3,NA,CAWSVRQLSGNTIYF,TGTGCCTGGAGTGTACGACAGCTCTCTGGAAACACCATATATTTT
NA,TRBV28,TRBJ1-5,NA,CASSLGGVQPQHF,TGTGCCAGCAGCCTCGGGGGAGTTCAGCCCCAGCATTTT
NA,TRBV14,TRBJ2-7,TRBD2,CASSLPGLQYEQYF,TGTGCCAGCAGCCTCCCGGGACTACAATACGAGCAGTACTTC
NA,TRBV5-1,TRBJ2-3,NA,CASSPQLYPTDTQYF,TGCGCCAGCAGCCCACAGCTTTACCCCACAGATACGCAGTATTTT
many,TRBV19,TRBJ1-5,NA,CASSKGDNQPQHF,TGTGCCAGTAGTAAGGGGGACAATCAGCCCCAGCATTTT
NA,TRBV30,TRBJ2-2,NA,CAWSVVPISGELFF,TGTGCCTGGAGTGTTGTCCCAATTTCCGGGGAGCTGTTTTTT
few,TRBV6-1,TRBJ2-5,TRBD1,CASRRAGGGQETQYF,TGTGCCAGCAGGAGGGCAGGGGGCGGCCAAGAGACCCAGTACTTC
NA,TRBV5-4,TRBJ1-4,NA,CASSFDRKEKLFF,TGTGCCAGCAGCTTTGACCGGAAAGAAAAACTGTTTTTT
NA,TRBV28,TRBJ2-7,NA,CASIPWGGLAEQYF,TGTGCCAGCATCCCCTGGGGCGGACTGGCCGAGCAGTACTTC
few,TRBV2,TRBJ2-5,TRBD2,CASSAGGRGETQYF,TGTGCCAGCAGTGCCGGCGGGAGAGGAGAGACCCAGTACTTC
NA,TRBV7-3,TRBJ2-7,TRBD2,CASSPTSGFYEQYF,TGTGCCAGCAGTCCTACTAGCGGCTTTTACGAGCAGTACTTC
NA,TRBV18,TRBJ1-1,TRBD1,CASSTTGADTEAFF,TGTGCCAGCTCAACGACAGGGGCCGACACTGAAGCTTTCTTT
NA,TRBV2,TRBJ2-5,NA,CASSPTGRGEETQYF,TGTGCCAGCAGCCCGACAGGGCGGGGGGAAGAGACCCAGTACTTC
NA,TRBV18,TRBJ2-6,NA,CASSPNLGSGANVLTF,TGTGCCAGCTCACCAAATTTGGGCTCTGGGGCCAACGTCCTGACTTTC
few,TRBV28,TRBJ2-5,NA,CAISRMETQYF,TGTGCCATATCGCGAATGGAGACCCAGTACTTC
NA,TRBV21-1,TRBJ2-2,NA,CASSEVPCTGELFF,TGTGCCAGCAGTGAGGTCCCGTGCACCGGGGAGCTGTTTTTT
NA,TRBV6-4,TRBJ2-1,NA,CASSDGAYNEQFF,TGTGCCAGCAGTGACGGAGCATACAATGAGCAGTTCTTC
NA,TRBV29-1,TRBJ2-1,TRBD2,CSVAGLGVANEQFF,TGCAGCGTTGCTGGACTAGGGGTCGCGAATGAGCAGTTCTTC
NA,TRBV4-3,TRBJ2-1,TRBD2,CASSLVGLAGGEVVF,TGCGCCAGCAGCCTAGTGGGACTAGCGGGAGGGGAGGTCGTCTTC
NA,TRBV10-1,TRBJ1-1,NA,CASSARGRKGLAAEAFF,TGCGCCAGCAGTGCCCGAGGGAGGAAAGGGCTTGCGGCTGAAGCTTTCTTT
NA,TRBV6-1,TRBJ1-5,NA,CASTGVEDQPQHF,TGTGCCAGTACCGGAGTCGAAGATCAGCCCCAGCATTTT
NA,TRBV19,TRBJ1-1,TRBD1,CASSIQGAGGEAFF,TGTGCCAGTAGTATTCAGGGAGCAGGGGGCGAAGCTTTCTTT
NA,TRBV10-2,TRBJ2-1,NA,CASSDGGLAANYNEQFF,TGCGCCAGCAGTGACGGGGGCCTAGCGGCTAACTACAATGAGCAGTTCTTC
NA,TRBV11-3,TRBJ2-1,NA,CASSLDRGEQFF,TGTGCCAGCAGCTTAGATCGTGGGGAGCAGTTCTTC
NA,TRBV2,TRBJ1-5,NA,CASMGDSNQPQHF,TGTGCCAGCATGGGGGATAGCAATCAGCCCCAGCATTTT
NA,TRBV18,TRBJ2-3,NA,CASSTSTDTQYF,TGTGCCAGCTCGACCTCCACAGATACGCAGTATTTT
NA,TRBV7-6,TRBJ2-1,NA,CASSLRQVDEQFF,TGTGCCAGCAGCTTACGTCAGGTTGATGAGCAGTTCTTC
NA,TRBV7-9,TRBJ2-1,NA,CASSLSGGTVLAEQFF,TGTGCCAGCAGCTTATCTGGAGGCACTGTCCTGGCTGAGCAGTTCTTC
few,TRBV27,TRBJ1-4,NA,CASSLYPGLEKLFF,TGTGCCAGCAGTCTCTACCCAGGACTTGAAAAACTGTTTTTT
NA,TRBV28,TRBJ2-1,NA,CASREWDNLDEQFF,TGTGCCAGCAGAGAATGGGACAATCTGGATGAGCAGTTCTTC
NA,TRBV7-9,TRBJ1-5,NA,CASSLTGPILQPQHF,TGTGCCAGCAGCCTCACAGGTCCTATACTACAGCCCCAGCATTTT
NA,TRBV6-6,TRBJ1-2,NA,CASSYSRGYTF,TGTGCCAGCAGTTACTCTCGGGGCTACACCTTC
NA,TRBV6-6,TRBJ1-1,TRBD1,CASSSTGGIKAFF,TGTGCCAGCAGCTCGACAGGGGGCATCAAAGCTTTCTTT
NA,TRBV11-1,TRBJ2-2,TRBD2,CASSSGLEAGELFF,TGTGCCAGCAGCTCCGGACTAGAAGCCGGGGAGCTGTTTTTT
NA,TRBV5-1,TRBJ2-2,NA,CASSLGHLNTGELFF,TGCGCCAGCAGCTTGGGACATCTGAACACCGGGGAGCTGTTTTTT
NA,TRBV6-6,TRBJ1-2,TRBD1,CASSYPTGGDGYTF,TGTGCCAGCAGTTACCCCACAGGGGGCGATGGCTACACCTTC
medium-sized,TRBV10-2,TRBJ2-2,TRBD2,CASTLTSGTNTGELFF,TGCGCCAGCACCCTGACTAGCGGGACGAACACCGGGGAGCTGTTTTTT
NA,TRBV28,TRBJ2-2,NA,CASSAGTSNTGELFF,TGTGCCAGCAGTGCCGGGACATCGAACACCGGGGAGCTGTTTTTT
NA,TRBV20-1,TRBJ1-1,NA,CSATGNTEAFF,TGCAGTGCTACCGGGAACACTGAAGCTTTCTTT
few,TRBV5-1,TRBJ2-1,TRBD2,CASSLDGTSMGGEQFF,TGCGCCAGCAGCTTGGACGGGACTAGCATGGGGGGTGAGCAGTTCTTC